This T cell receptor beta chain is from a study of blood T cell repertoires in COVID-19 (dated by TCRdb to 2020 to 2022). Regarding the study in general: The collaborator samples originated in the United States, Italy and Spain and spanned the acute and convalescent phases of COVID-19. Subjects who had been exposed to COVID-19, were actively infected with it, or had recovered from it provided the deeply sampled blood TCRbeta repertoires that made up the dataset. The material from the prospective study consisted of cDNA or gDNA derived from T cells, B-cell-depleted T cells, or PBMCs. Where available, HLA class I and class II types were obtained from metadata supplied by the sample provider rather than from assay-based typing. A de-identified subject ID, COVID-19 status, age in years and sex were almost always included in the sample metadata. A freely available public database, intended as a resource for researchers studying the immune response to SARS-CoV-2, is where the repertoires were released. Samples came from the ongoing ImmuneRACE study (first 160 participants) plus 1,254 subjects from 6 global collaborators. Summary of the overall study and its limitations: The amount of clinical and demographic metadata varied by source and participant and was provided uncurated.

The immunoSEQ Assay, a bias-controlled multiplex PCR, was used to amplify TCRbeta CDR3 regions from genomic DNA. In the source study's methods: The number of nucleated cells in each sample was estimated from the amplification of reference gene primers within the assay. To quantify the absolute abundance of each unique TCRbeta CDR3 rearrangement, sequence reads were collapsed and filtered. For each sample, productive Simpson clonality was calculated as the square root of Simpson's diversity index over productive rearrangements. As stored in TCRdb, this immuneACCESS dataset retains in-frame rearrangements with V and J assigned. A fraction of the clones does not appear; measured against another copy, unresolved V genes explain less than half of the discrepancy, and the remainder lacks a known reason. D and trimming come from the DNA, and the V and J calls and clone size come from that table. The sample contains 55,000 to 60,000 clones, more than 70% of them found a single time. The ten largest clones capture around 4.5% of the sample.

Collaborating institutions collected whole blood in K2EDTA tubes following their own protocols. For TCRbeta analysis, collaborator samples were shipped as frozen whole blood, as isolated PBMCs, or as DNA extracted from either sample type. Trimming at the junction amounts to 0 bases on V and 7 bases on J, and the germline ends lie 12 bases apart. CDR1 and CDR2 are read off the germline V gene as WSHSY and SAAADI. The CDR3 sequence holds 14 residues, the cysteine and phenylalanine included. Only the CDR3 portion is preserved as DNA: 42 bases, with reading frame beginning at the first base. Concerning this clone: Its recognized antigen is unknown. Base qualities are not recorded, but no much larger clone differs from it by a single base.

Recombination linked TRBV10-2 to TRBJ2-5, with TRBD2 as a weak D call on 5 bases. The TCR originated in a man aged 35 to 55 with active COVID-19. Sequenced: peripheral blood. The CDR3 amino acid sequence is: CASSESGNSRTQYF. The nucleotide sequence is given as TGCGCCAGCAGTGAGTCCGGGAATAGTAGGACCCAGTACTTC.